This TCR beta chain was retrieved from a study of blood T cell repertoires in COVID-19. Across the study: In each case, the material was cDNA or gDNA derived from T cells, B-cell-depleted T cells, or PBMCs.

CDR1 and CDR2 (germline): LGHNA, YNFKEQ. CDR3 length equals 17 residues. After removal of 0 bases from V and 5 bases from J, the junction contained 8 bases not matched to a gene. The method was immunoSEQ multiplex PCR; TCRdb's version includes in-frame clones alone and lacks a portion of them. Of about 300,000 clones in the sample, 85% were seen once. This TCR derives from a woman younger than 45 who had been exposed to COVID-19. The gene calls are TRBV4-2 and TRBJ2-2, with TRBD1 matching over 8 bases. Sequences were obtained from PBMCs or T cells enriched from blood (not recorded which). CDR3 protein: CASSQDRGQGRTGELFF. Here the CDR3 DNA reads TGTGCCAGCAGCCAAGATAGAGGACAGGGAAGAACCGGGGAGCTGTTTTTT.